The subject of this entry is one T cell receptor beta chain. Though probably carrying unrecorded immune exposures, donors were nominally healthy at sampling. The data were taken from a study of cytomegalovirus exposure and HLA in healthy donors. A multiplex PCR was run with 60 Vbeta primers and 13 Jbeta primers. Data came from immunoSEQ multiplex PCR; TCRdb stores just in-frame clones and leaves some out. The sample holds 95,000 to 150,000 clones, around 78% seen once. V was trimmed by 5 bases and J by 5 bases, leaving 10 bases between them. CDR1 and CDR2 (germline): SGHTA, FQGTGA. This CDR3 has 12 amino acids.

This chain links TRBV7-3 with TRBJ2-7; tentatively, D is TRBD1 (5 bases). The TCR sequence derives from a man aged 18 to 30 in good health and CMV-seropositive. Sequenced sample: PBMCs. The CDR3 loop reads CASSAWGDEQYF. CDR3 nucleotides: TGTGCCAGCAGCGCATGGGGCGACGAGCAGTACTTC.